Sequencing of this T cell receptor beta chain was carried out in a study of shared clonotypes between healthy human individuals. The assay was run at deep level. Some clones are missing from TCRdb's copy, which holds only in-frame ones; the method was immunoSEQ multiplex PCR. The sample lists some 1,100,000 clones, 75% to 80% seen once, with approximately 0.56% in the top ten. V lost 1 base, J lost 9 bases, and 4 bases lay in between. The CDR3 has 12 amino acids. The germline V gene has CDR1 SGHAT and CDR2 FQNNGV. This chain joins TRBV11-2 and TRBJ1-6; D not resolved. The sequencing input was memory CD4+ T cells from PBMCs. Subset indicated: CD45RA-negative fraction. This TCR derives from a man in his late teens or twenties in good health. Some clones in this sample may be carry-over from other donors' samples. The DNA of the CDR3 is TGTGCCAGCAGCTTAGTAGGTTCACCCCTCCACTTT. It specifies CASSLVGSPLHF.